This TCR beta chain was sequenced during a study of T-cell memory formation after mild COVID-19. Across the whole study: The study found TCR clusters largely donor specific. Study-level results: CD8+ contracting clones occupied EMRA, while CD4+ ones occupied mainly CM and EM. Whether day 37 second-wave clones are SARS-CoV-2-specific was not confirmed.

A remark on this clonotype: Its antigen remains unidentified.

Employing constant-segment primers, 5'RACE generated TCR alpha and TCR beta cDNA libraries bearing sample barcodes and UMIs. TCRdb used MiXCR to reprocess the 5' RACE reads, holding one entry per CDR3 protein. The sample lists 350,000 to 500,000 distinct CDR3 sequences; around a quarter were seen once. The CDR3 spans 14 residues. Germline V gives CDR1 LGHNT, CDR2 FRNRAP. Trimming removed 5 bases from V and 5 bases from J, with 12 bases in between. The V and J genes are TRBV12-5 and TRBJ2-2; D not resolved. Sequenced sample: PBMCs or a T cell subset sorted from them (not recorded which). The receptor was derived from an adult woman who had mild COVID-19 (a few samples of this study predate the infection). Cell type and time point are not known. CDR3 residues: CASGQTAGTGELFF. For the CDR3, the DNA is TGTGCTAGTGGTCAAACGGCCGGGACCGGGGAGCTGTTTTTT.